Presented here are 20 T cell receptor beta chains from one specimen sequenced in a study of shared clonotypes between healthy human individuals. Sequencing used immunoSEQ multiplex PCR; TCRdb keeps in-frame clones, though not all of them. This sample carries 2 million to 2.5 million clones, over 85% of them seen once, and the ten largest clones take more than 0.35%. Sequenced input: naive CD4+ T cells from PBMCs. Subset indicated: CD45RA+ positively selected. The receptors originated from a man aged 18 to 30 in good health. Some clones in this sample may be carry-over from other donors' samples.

CDR3 region: CAISENAGTGYGYTF. CDR3 DNA: TGTGCCATCAGTGAGAACGCCGGGACAGGCTATGGCTACACCTTC. This chain links TRBV10-3 with TRBJ1-2; 8 bases agree with TRBD1. Germline V gene data show CDR1 as ENHRY and CDR2 as SYGVKD. Trimming cost V 2 bases and J 4 bases; bases outside gene matches: 6. The CDR3 spans 15 residues.

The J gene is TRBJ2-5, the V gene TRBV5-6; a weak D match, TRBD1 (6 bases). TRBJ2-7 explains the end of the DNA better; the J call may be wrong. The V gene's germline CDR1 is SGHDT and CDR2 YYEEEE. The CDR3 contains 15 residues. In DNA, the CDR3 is TGTGCCAGCAGCTTTCTGTCCAGGGGATCTTACGAGCAGTACTTC. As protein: CASSFLSRGSYEQYF.

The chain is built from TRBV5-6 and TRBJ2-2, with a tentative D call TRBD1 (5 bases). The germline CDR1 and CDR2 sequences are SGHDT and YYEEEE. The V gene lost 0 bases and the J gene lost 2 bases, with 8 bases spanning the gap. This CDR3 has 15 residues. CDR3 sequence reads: CASSLGQLNTGELFF. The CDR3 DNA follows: TGTGCCAGCAGCTTGGGACAGCTCAACACCGGGGAGCTGTTTTTT.

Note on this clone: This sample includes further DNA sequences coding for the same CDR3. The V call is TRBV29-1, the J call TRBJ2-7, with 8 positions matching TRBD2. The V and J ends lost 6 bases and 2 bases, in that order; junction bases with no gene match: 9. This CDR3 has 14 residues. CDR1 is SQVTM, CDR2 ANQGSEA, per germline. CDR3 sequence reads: CSVGGLAGTYEQYF. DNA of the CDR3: TGCAGCGTAGGCGGGCTAGCGGGCACCTACGAGCAGTACTTC.

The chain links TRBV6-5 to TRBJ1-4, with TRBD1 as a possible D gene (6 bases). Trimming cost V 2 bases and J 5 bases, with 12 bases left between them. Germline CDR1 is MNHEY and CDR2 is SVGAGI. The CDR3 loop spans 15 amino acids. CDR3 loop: CASSYRWTANEKLFF. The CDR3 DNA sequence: TGTGCCAGCAGTTACAGGTGGACAGCAAATGAAAAACTGTTTTTT.

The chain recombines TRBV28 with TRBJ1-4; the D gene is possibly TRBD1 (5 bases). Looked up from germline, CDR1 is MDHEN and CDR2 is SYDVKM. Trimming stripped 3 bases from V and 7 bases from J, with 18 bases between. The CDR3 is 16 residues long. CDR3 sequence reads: CASSFVDTGAGEKLFF. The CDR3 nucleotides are TGTGCCAGCAGTTTTGTCGATACCGGGGCGGGTGAAAAACTGTTTTTT.

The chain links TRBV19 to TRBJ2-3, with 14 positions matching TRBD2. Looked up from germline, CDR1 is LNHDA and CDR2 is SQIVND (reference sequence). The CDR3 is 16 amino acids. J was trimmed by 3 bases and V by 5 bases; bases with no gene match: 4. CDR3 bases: TGTGCCAGTAGTTCTGGACTAGCGGGAGGTACAGATACGCAGTATTTT. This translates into CASSSGLAGGTDTQYF.

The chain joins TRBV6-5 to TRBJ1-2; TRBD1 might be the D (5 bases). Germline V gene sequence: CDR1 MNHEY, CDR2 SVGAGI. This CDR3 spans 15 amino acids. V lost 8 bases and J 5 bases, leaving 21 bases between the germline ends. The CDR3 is CASGLQGRDLYGYTF. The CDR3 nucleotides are TGTGCCAGCGGGCTCCAGGGACGGGACTTATATGGCTACACCTTC.

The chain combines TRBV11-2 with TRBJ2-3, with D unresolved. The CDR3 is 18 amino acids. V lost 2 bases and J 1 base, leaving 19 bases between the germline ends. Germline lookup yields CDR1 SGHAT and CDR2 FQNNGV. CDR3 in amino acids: CASSLNSATAYRTDTQYF. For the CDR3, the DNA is TGTGCCAGCAGCTTAAATTCGGCTACCGCTTATCGCACAGATACGCAGTATTTT.

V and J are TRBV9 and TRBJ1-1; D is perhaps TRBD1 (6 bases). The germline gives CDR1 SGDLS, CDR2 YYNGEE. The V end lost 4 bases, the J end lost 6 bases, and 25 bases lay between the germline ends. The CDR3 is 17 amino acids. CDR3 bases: TGTGCCAGCAGCTCCCTTGGGGCAGGGGCTCGGTTAGCTGAAGCTTTCTTT. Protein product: CASSSLGAGARLAEAFF.

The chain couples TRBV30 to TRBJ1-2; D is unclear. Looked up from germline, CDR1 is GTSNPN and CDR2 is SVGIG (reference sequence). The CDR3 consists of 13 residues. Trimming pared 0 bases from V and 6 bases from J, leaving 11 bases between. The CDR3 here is CAWSVSGFDGYTF. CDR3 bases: TGTGCCTGGAGTGTCTCGGGTTTTGATGGCTACACCTTC. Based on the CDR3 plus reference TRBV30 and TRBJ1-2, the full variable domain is SQTIHQWPATLVQPVGSPLSLECTVEGTSNPNLYWYRQAAGRGLQLLFYSVGIGQISSEVPQNLSASRPQDRQFILSSKKLLLSDSGFYLCAWSVSGFDGYTFGSGTRLTVV.

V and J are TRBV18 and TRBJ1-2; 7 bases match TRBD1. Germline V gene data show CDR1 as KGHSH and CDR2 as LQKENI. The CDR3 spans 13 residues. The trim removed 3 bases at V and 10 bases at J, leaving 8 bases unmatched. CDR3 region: CASSPRDSSAYTF. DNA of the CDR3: TGTGCCAGCTCACCTCGGGACAGTTCGGCCTACACCTTC. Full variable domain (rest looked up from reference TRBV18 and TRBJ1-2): NAGVMQNPRHLVRRRGQEARLRCSPMKGHSHVYWYRQLPEEGLKFMVYLQKENIIDESGMPKERFSAEFPKEGPSILRIQQVVRGDSAAYFCASSPRDSSAYTFGSGTRLTVV.

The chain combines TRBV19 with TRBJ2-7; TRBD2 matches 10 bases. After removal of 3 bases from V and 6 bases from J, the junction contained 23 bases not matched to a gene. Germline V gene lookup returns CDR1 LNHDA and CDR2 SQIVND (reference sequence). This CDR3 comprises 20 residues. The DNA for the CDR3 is TGTGCCAGTAGTATTTCCCCAAGACTAGCGGGCGGACTTAGGCTCTCCGAGCAGTACTTC. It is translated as CASSISPRLAGGLRLSEQYF.

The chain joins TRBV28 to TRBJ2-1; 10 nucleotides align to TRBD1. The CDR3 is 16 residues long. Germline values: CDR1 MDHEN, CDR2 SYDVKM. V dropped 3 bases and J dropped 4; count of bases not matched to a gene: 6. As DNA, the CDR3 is TGTGCCAGCAGTTTCGTTGGACAGGGGGGTTACAATGAGCAGTTCTTC. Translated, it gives CASSFVGQGGYNEQFF.

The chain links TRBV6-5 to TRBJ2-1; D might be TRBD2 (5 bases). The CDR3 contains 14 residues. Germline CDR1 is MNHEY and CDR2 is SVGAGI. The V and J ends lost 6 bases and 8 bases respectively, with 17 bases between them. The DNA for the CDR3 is TGTGCCAGCAGCCGTACTAGAAACCTGCATGAGCAGTTCTTC. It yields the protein CASSRTRNLHEQFF.

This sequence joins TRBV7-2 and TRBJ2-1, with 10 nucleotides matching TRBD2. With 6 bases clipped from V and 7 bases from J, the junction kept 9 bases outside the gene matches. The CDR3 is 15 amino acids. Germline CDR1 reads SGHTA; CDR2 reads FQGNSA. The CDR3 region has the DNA TGTGCCAGCAGTTTAAGCGGGAGGGCCGGTAATGAGCAGTTCTTC. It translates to CASSLSGRAGNEQFF.

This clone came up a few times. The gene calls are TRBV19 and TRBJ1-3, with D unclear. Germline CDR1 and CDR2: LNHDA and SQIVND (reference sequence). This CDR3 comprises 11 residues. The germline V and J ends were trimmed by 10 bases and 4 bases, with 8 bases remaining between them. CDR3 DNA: TGTGCCACAGGACTCGGAAACACCATATATTTT. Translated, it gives CATGLGNTIYF.

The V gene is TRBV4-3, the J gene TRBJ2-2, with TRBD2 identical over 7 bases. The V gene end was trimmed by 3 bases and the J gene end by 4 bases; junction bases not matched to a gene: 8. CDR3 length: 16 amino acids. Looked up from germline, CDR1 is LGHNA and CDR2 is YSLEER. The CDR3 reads CASSQLIGGTTGELFF. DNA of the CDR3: TGCGCCAGCAGCCAGTTAATCGGGGGGACCACCGGGGAGCTGTTTTTT.

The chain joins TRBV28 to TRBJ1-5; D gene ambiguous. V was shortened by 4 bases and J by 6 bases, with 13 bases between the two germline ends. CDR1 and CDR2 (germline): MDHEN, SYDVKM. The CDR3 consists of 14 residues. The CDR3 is CASSYGSFAQPQHF. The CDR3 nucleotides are TGTGCCAGCAGTTACGGGAGTTTCGCTCAGCCCCAGCATTTT.

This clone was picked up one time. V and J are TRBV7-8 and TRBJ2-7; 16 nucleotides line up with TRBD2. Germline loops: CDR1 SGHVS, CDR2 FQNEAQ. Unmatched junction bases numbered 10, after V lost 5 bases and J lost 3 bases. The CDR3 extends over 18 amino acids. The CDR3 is CASSQEGLAGGPVYEQYF. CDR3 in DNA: TGTGCCAGCAGCCAGGAGGGACTAGCGGGAGGGCCGGTCTACGAGCAGTACTTC.